This T cell receptor beta chain derives from a study of memory CD4+ T cells and cytomegalovirus serostatus. How the authors handled the data: After removing out-of-frame reads, 2 million to 2.5 million distinct TCRbeta sequences remained. Profiled with immunoSEQ multiplex PCR; TCRdb holds only in-frame clones, not every one. Clone size and the V and J calls come from that table; the DNA yielded D and trimming. The sample holds 45,000 to 60,000 clones, over 60% seen once. A remark on this clone: What it binds is not known.

Regarding the study as a whole: A US-trained random forest predicted CMV serostatus with median AUC roughly 0.91. Of 150 to 200 reported CMV TCRbeta sequences, around 63 were found in memory CD4+ repertoires.

The sort gate was single viable CD3+CD4+CD8-CD45RO+ cells for memory CD4+ T cells. Trimming took 8 bases from V and 4 from J; bases not matched to a gene: 16. The germline CDR1 and CDR2 sequences are MDHEN and SYDVKM. The CDR3 has 16 residues. Sequencing input: memory CD4+ T cells from blood. The J gene is TRBJ2-7, the V gene TRBV28, with 8 positions matching TRBD2. This sequence originates from an adult in good health and CMV-seropositive. The CDR3 spells CASPPLAGLEGYEQYF. DNA of the CDR3: TGTGCCAGCCCTCCCCTAGCGGGCCTTGAAGGGTACGAGCAGTACTTC.